Sequencing of this T cell receptor beta chain was carried out in a study of T cell repertoires in cytomegalovirus infection (dated by TCRdb to between 2018 and 2021). Regarding the study in general: Alongside well-studied HLA-B-restricted epitopes, the peptide stimulations were aimed at recently identified HLA-C-restricted CMV epitopes, whose presentation resists viral immunomodulation. Donor HLA type was relevant to the analysis, because carriage of CMV infection together with the matching HLA type was indicated by public TCR beta signatures. What the authors observed across the whole study: Carriers of CMV infection plus the relevant HLA type were discriminated by the cumulative frequency of public TCR beta family members in the study cohort and in an independent roughly 400-donor cohort. In the ex vivo response, HLA-C-restricted CMV-specific TCR beta clonotypes were dominant, and in two of eight donors the single most frequent clonotype came from this HLA-C-restricted group.

The intended sense of this specimen's treatment or condition label: in vitro stimulation with specific CMV peptide epitopes to enrich CMV-specific T cells. Including the terminal cysteine and phenylalanine, the CDR3 comprises 13 residues. Only the CDR3 DNA stays, 39 bases, in frame from base 1. Trimming costs V 6 bases and J 8 bases, and their ends lie 14 bases apart. Looking up the germline V gene yields CDR1 LGHNT and CDR2 FRNRAP. Concerning this clonotype: The specificity of this receptor is unknown. No quality values exist for individual bases; no much larger clone is one base distant.

Sequencing instrument: Illumina HiSeq 1500. The public reads were reprocessed in TCRdb via fastp at Q25 and MiXCR, keeping in-frame beta chains. Rows are combined by CDR3 protein, so each entry shows the most common genes and DNA. Across this sample there are about 310,000 distinct CDR3 sequences, with approximately 25% seen only once. The top ten hold 13% of the sample. The sequence joins TRBV12-5 to TRBJ2-1; no D gene call is confident. The source material was cultured PBMCs, sampled from culture after CMV antigen stimulation. The TCR was taken from a human donor in good health (CMV status not recorded). Some clones in this sample may be carry-over from other donors' samples. The nucleotide sequence is TGTGCTAGTGGGCGACTGTCGTTGGATGAGCAGTTCTTC. It encodes CASGRLSLDEQFF.